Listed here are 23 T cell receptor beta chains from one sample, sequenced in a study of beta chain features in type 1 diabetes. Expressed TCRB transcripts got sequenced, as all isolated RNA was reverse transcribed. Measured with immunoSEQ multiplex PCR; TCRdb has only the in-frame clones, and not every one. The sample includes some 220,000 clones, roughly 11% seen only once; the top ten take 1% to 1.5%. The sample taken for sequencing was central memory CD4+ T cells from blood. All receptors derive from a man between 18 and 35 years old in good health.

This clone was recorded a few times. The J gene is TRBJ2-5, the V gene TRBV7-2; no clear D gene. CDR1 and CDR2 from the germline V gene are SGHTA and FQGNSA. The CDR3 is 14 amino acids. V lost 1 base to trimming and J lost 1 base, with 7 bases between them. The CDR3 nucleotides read TGTGCCAGCAGCTTAGTGCCAAGCCAAGAGACCCAGTACTTC. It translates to CASSLVPSQETQYF. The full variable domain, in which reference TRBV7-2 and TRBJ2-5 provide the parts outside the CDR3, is GAGVSQSPSNKVTEKGKDVELRCDPISGHTALYWYRQSLGQGLEFLIYFQGNSAPDKSGLPSDRFSAERTGGSVSTLTIQRTQQEDSAVYLCASSLVPSQETQYFGPGTRLLVL.

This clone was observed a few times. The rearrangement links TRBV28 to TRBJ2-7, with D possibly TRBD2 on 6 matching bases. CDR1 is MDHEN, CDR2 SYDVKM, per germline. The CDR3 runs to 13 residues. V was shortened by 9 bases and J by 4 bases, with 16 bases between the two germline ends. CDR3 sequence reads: CASSSATVYEQYF. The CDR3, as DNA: TGTGCCAGTTCTAGCGCGACCGTTTACGAGCAGTACTTC.

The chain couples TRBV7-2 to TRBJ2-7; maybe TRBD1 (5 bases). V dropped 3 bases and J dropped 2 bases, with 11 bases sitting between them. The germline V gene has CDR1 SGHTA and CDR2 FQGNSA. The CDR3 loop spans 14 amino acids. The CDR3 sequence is CASSFNLGAYEQYF. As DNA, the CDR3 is TGTGCCAGCAGCTTCAATTTAGGGGCCTACGAGCAGTACTTC.

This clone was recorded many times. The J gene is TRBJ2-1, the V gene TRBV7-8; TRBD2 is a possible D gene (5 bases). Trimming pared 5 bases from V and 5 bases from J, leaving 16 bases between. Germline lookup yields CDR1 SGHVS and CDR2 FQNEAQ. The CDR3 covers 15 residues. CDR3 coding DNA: TGTGCCAGCAGCCAAAAGAGGGTTAGCCACAATGAGCAGTTCTTC. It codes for CASSQKRVSHNEQFF.

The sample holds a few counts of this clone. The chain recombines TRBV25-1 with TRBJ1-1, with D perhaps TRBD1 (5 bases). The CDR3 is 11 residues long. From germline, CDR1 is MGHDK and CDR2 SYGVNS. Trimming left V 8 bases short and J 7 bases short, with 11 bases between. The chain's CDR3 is CASEWDGEAFF. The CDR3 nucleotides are TGTGCCAGCGAATGGGACGGTGAAGCTTTCTTT.

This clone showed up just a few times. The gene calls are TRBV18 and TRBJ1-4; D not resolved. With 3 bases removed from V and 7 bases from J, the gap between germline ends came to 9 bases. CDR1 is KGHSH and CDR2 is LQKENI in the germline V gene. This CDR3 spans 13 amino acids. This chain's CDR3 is CASSPDQSEKLFF. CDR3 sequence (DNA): TGTGCCAGCTCACCGGACCAGAGTGAAAAACTGTTTTTT.

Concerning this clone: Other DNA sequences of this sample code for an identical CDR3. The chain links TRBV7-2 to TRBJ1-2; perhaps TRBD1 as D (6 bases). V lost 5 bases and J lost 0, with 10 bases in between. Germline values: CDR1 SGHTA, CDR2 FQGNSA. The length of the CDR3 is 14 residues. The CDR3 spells CASSTRTANYGYTF. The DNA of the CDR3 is TGTGCCAGCAGCACACGGACAGCTAACTATGGCTACACCTTC. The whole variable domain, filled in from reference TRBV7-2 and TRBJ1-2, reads GAGVSQSPSNKVTEKGKDVELRCDPISGHTALYWYRQSLGQGLEFLIYFQGNSAPDKSGLPSDRFSAERTGGSVSTLTIQRTQQEDSAVYLCASSTRTANYGYTFGSGTRLTVV.

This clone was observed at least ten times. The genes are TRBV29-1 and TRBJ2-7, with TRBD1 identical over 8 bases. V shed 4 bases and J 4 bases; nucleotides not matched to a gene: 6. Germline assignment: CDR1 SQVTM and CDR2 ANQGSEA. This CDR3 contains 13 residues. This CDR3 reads CSVAGQARYEQYF. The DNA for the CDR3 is TGCAGCGTTGCGGGACAGGCCAGGTACGAGCAGTACTTC.

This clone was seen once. CDR3 region: CSVEVAGYETQYF. For the CDR3, the DNA is TGCAGCGTTGAAGTCGCGGGTTACGAGACCCAGTACTTC. The chain links TRBV29-1 to TRBJ2-5, with D possibly being TRBD2 (5 bases). Germline V lookup: CDR1 SQVTM, CDR2 ANQGSEA. This CDR3 has 13 residues. V gave up 1 base and J gave up 5 bases, with 11 bases separating them.

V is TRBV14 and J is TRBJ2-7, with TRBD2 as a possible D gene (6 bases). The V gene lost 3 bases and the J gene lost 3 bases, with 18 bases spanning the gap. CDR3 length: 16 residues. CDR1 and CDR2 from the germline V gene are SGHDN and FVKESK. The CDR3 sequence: CASSHRGGSLNYEQYF. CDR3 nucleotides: TGTGCCAGCAGCCATCGTGGGGGGAGCCTTAACTACGAGCAGTACTTC.

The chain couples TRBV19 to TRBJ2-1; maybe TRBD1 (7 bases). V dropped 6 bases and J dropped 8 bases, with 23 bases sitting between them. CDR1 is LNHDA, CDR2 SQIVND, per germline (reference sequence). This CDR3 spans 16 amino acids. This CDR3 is CASSRGTFPFGDEQFF. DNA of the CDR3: TGTGCCAGTAGCAGGGGGACTTTCCCTTTTGGCGATGAGCAGTTCTTC.

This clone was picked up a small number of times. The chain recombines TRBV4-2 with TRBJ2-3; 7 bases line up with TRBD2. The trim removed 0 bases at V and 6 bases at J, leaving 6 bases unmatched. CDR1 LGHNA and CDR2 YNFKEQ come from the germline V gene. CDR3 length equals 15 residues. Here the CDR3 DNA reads TGTGCCAGCAGCCAAGAAGGACTAGGTGTGGATACGCAGTATTTT. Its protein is CASSQEGLGVDTQYF.

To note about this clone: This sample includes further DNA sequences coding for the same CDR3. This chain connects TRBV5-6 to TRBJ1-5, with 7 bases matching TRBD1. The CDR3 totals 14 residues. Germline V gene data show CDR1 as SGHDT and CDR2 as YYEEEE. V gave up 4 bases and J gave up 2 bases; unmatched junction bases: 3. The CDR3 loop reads CASSIQGGNQPQHF. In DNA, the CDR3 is TGTGCCAGCAGCATTCAGGGGGGCAATCAGCCCCAGCATTTT.

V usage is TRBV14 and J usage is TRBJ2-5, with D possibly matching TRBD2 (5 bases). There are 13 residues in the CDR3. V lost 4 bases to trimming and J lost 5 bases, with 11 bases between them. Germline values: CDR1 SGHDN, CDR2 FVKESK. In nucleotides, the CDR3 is TGTGCCAGCAGCCCACTAGGAAGGGAGACCCAGTACTTC. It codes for CASSPLGRETQYF. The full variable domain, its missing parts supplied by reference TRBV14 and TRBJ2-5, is EAGVTQFPSHSVIEKGQTVTLRCDPISGHDNLYWYRRVMGKEIKFLLHFVKESKQDESGMPNNRFLAERTGGTYSTLKVQPAELEDSGVYFCASSPLGRETQYFGPGTRLLVL.

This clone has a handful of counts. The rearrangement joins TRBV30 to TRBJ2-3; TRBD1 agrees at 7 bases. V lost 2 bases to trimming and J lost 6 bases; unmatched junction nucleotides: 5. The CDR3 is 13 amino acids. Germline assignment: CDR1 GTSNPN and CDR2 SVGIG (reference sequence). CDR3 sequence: CAWSSTGMDTQYF. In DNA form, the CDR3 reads TGTGCCTGGAGTTCGACAGGGATGGATACGCAGTATTTT.

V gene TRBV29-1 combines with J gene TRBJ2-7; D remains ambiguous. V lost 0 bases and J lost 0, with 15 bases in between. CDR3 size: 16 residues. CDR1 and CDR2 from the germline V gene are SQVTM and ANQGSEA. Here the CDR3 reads CSVEDGSGRSSYEQYF. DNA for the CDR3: TGCAGCGTTGAAGATGGGTCGGGCAGGAGCTCCTACGAGCAGTACTTC.

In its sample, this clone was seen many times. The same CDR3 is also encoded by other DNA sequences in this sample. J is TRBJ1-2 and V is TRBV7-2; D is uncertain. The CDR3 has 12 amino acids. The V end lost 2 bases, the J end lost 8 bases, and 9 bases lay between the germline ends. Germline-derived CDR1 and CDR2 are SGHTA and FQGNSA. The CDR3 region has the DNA TGTGCCAGCAGCTTACAACAGTCCGGCTACACCTTC. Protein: CASSLQQSGYTF. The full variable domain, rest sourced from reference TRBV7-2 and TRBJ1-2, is GAGVSQSPSNKVTEKGKDVELRCDPISGHTALYWYRQSLGQGLEFLIYFQGNSAPDKSGLPSDRFSAERTGGSVSTLTIQRTQQEDSAVYLCASSLQQSGYTFGSGTRLTVV.

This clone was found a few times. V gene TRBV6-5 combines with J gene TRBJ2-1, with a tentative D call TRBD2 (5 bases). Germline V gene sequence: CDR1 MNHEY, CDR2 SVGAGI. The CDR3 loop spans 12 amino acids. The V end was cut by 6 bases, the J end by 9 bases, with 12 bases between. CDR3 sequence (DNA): TGTGCCAGCAGCCCCCCGGGGATTGAGCAGTTCTTC. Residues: CASSPPGIEQFF.

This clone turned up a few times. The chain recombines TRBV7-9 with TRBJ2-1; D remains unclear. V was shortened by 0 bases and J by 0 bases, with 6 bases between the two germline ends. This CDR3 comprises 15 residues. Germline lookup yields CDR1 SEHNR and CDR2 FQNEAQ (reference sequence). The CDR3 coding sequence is TGTGCCAGCAGCTTAGCGGCAATCTCCTACAATGAGCAGTTCTTC. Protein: CASSLAAISYNEQFF.

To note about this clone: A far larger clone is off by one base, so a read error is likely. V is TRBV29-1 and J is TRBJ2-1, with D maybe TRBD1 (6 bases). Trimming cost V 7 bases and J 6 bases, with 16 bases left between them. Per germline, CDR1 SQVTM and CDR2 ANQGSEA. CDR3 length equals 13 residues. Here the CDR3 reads CSGVPGAGNEQFF. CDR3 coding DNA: TGCAGCGGTGTGCCAGGGGCTGGCAATGAGCAGTTCTTC.

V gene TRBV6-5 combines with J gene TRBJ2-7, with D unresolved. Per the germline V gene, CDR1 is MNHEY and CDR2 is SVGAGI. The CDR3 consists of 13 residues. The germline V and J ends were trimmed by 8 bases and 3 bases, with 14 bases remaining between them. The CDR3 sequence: CASGRTVHYEQYF. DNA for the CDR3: TGTGCCAGCGGCAGGACGGTACACTACGAGCAGTACTTC.

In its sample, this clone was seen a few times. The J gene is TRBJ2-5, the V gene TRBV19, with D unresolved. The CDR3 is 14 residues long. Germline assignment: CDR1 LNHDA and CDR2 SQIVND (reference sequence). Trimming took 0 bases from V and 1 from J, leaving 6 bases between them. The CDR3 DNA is TGTGCCAGTAGTATAGATCCAGGCCAAGAGACCCAGTACTTC. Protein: CASSIDPGQETQYF.

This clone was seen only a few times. The chain's CDR3 is CASSDLQGGSYEQYF. Written as DNA, the CDR3 is TGTGCCAGCAGCGACCTCCAGGGGGGCTCCTACGAGCAGTACTTC. The V call is TRBV6-6, the J call TRBJ2-7, with TRBD1 as a possible D gene (7 bases). Per germline, CDR1 MNHNY and CDR2 SVGAGI (reference sequence). The V end lost 6 bases, the J end lost 0 bases, and 15 bases lay between the germline ends. The CDR3 runs 15 residues.